A single sample is the source of the 11 T cell receptor beta chains below, sequenced in a study of control samples from healthy donors and cancer patients. The repertoire was sequenced with immunoSEQ multiplex PCR; TCRdb's copy has only in-frame clones and lacks some. The sample includes hundreds of thousands of clones, roughly 90% seen only once; the top ten take 5.5% to 7.5%. Sequencing was performed on PBMCs. All receptors come from a man in his forties or fifties with head and neck cancer.

The rearrangement uses TRBV6-6 and TRBJ1-6, with D unclear. Germline CDR1 and CDR2: MNHNY and SVGAGI (reference sequence). The CDR3 contains 12 residues. V was shortened by 8 bases and J by 6 bases, with 8 bases between the two germline ends. The CDR3 protein is CASHNFNSPLHF. For the CDR3, the DNA is TGTGCCAGCCACAATTTTAATTCACCCCTCCACTTT.

The chain has TRBV19 and TRBJ1-5, with 9 bases aligning to TRBD1. V shed 6 bases, J shed 1 base, and the junction held 4 bases outside the gene matches. The CDR3 is 15 amino acids. The germline V gene has CDR1 LNHDA and CDR2 SQIVND (reference sequence). The CDR3 nucleotides read TGTGCCAGTAGGCCACAGGGGGCGAGCAATCAGCCCCAGCATTTT. Protein: CASRPQGASNQPQHF.

V is TRBV10-3 and J is TRBJ1-1, with 7 positions matching TRBD1. Germline loops: CDR1 ENHRY, CDR2 SYGVKD. Trimming at V came to 4 bases and at J to 5 bases, leaving 7 bases not matched to a gene. The CDR3 loop spans 14 amino acids. Here the CDR3 DNA reads TGTGCCATCAGTGCAGACAGGACAGGTACTGAAGCTTTCTTT. Translated, it gives CAISADRTGTEAFF.

The chain combines TRBV11-2 with TRBJ1-4, with unresolved D. The CDR3 runs 14 residues. Germline CDR1 is SGHAT and CDR2 is FQNNGV. The V end was cut by 1 base, the J end by 7 bases, with 10 bases between. CDR3 DNA: TGTGCCAGCAGCTTAGTTCGGGCTGGTGAAAAACTGTTTTTT. This sequence encodes CASSLVRAGEKLFF.

The CDR3 DNA reads TGTGCCAGCAGTGTTTCCTTACAGGGAGGCTATGGCTACACCTTC. Residues: CASSVSLQGGYGYTF. The V call is TRBV6-4, the J call TRBJ1-2; possible D gene TRBD1, 6 bases. Per germline, CDR1 MRHNA and CDR2 SNTAGT. Trimming took off 4 bases at V and 4 bases at J, with 16 bases between the two ends. The CDR3 is made up of 15 amino acids.

The genes are TRBV5-5 and TRBJ1-3; the D is unclear. With 0 bases removed from V and 0 bases from J, the gap between germline ends came to 19 bases. The CDR3 loop spans 19 amino acids. Germline lookup yields CDR1 SGHKS and CDR2 YYEKEE (reference sequence). CDR3 DNA: TGTGCCAGCAGCTTGGCGCAGTGGGCAGGCGTTTTCTCTGGAAACACCATATATTTT. Protein: CASSLAQWAGVFSGNTIYF.

The genes are TRBV19 and TRBJ2-3; no clear D. CDR3 size: 12 residues. The V gene lost 5 bases and the J gene lost 0 bases, with 3 bases spanning the gap. Per germline, CDR1 LNHDA and CDR2 SQIVND (reference sequence). CDR3 nucleotides: TGTGCCAGTAGTCCCAGCACAGATACGCAGTATTTT. Translated, it gives CASSPSTDTQYF. Full variable domain (outside the CDR3, taken from reference TRBV19 and TRBJ2-3): DGGITQSPKYLFRKEGQNVTLSCEQNLNHDAMYWYRQDPGQGLRLIYYSQIVNDFQKGDIAEGYSVSREKKESFPLTVTSAQKNPTAFYLCASSPSTDTQYFGPGTRLTVL.

The V and J genes are TRBV7-8 and TRBJ2-7; TRBD2 matches 9 bases. This CDR3 spans 15 amino acids. Germline CDR1 is SGHVS and CDR2 is FQNEAQ. V shed 5 bases and J 3 bases; nucleotides not matched to a gene: 8. For the CDR3, the DNA is TGTGCCAGCAGCCCAAGACTAGCGGCCCACTACGAGCAGTACTTC. This encodes CASSPRLAAHYEQYF.

This chain links TRBV3-1 (or the pseudogene TRBV3-2) with TRBJ2-1; TRBD2 might be the D (5 bases). The CDR3 is made up of 15 amino acids. Trimming removed 4 bases from V and 8 bases from J, with 18 bases in between. Germline assignment: CDR1 LGHDT and CDR2 YNNKEL (reference sequence). The CDR3 DNA follows: TGTGCCAGCAGCCGCGAGAGGCCGGGAAGGTATGAGCAGTTCTTC. Residues: CASSRERPGRYEQFF.

This clone appeared a single time. The V and J genes are TRBV5-1 and TRBJ2-1; tentatively, D is TRBD2 (6 bases). V was cut by 3 bases and J by 8 bases, with 18 bases left in between. Germline V lookup: CDR1 SGHRS, CDR2 YFSETQ. The CDR3 loop spans 15 amino acids. CDR3 region: CASSWEDPAWDEQFF. The CDR3 DNA sequence: TGCGCCAGCAGCTGGGAGGACCCGGCGTGGGATGAGCAGTTCTTC.

The chain couples TRBV14 to TRBJ1-1, with D unclear. Trimming removed 2 bases from V and 8 bases from J, with 18 bases in between. CDR1 is SGHDN and CDR2 is FVKESK in the germline V gene. There are 15 residues in the CDR3. The CDR3 DNA follows: TGTGCCAGCAGCCAACTGCCAGGTGCCGGTGCGGAAGCTTTCTTT. Translating gives CASSQLPGAGAEAFF.